One and the same sample provided the 32 T cell receptor beta chains below, sequenced in a study of neurological immune-mediated disorders. One entry per CDR3 protein, called by TCRdb with MiXCR from the 5' RACE reads. The table lists roughly 70,000 distinct CDR3 sequences, around 4.8% of them singletons, with 2% to 2.5% in the top ten. Input material: PBMCs. These receptors all come from a woman in her 70s with multiple sclerosis.

In this sample, this clonotype turned up many times. This chain connects TRBV5-1 to TRBJ1-2, with D perhaps TRBD1 (6 bases). CDR1 is SGHRS, CDR2 YFSETQ, per germline. V was cut by 4 bases and J by 4 bases, with 17 bases left in between. This CDR3 comprises 15 residues. CDR3 in DNA: TGCGCCAGCAGCGGCCAACAGGGAGTAGTCTATGGCTACACCTTC. Protein: CASSGQQGVVYGYTF.

This clonotype was counted at least ten times. The chain recombines TRBV12-3 or TRBV12-4 with TRBJ2-1; 13 bases match TRBD2. This CDR3 spans 15 amino acids. Losses at the gene ends were 5 bases for V and 12 bases for J; bases not matched to a gene: 10. CDR3 residues: CASSGLAGDVGGQFF. The CDR3 DNA reads as TGTGCCAGCAGTGGACTAGCGGGAGATGTGGGCGGGCAGTTCTTC.

This clonotype was seen ten or more times. The DNA for the CDR3 is TGTGCCAGCAGCTCGGAAGGGGGCAGCAATGAGCAGTTCTTC. Translation gives CASSSEGGSNEQFF. V and J are TRBV7-2 and TRBJ2-1; 7 bases match TRBD1. Germline CDR1 reads SGHTA; CDR2 reads FQGNSA. The CDR3 length is 14 residues. The V gene end was trimmed by 4 bases and the J gene end by 6 bases; junction bases not matched to a gene: 6.

This clonotype was observed many times. The rearrangement links TRBV7-2 to TRBJ2-2; 11 bases align to TRBD2. The ends lost 6 bases at V and 7 bases at J; junction bases unmatched: 10. CDR1 SGHTA and CDR2 FQGNSA come from the germline V gene. The CDR3 loop spans 16 amino acids. Written as DNA, the CDR3 is TGTGCCAGCAGTAGGGTGACTAGCGGGAACGTCGGGGAGCTGTTTTTT. It yields the protein CASSRVTSGNVGELFF.

In this sample, this clonotype turned up many times. The V and J genes are TRBV9 and TRBJ1-2; no clear D. CDR1 is SGDLS and CDR2 is YYNGEE in the germline V gene. V was cut by 1 base and J by 7 bases, with 17 bases left in between. There are 15 residues in the CDR3. CDR3 sequence reads: CASSVLHMGGSGYTF. The CDR3 bases are TGTGCCAGCAGCGTACTTCATATGGGCGGGAGTGGCTACACCTTC.

This clonotype was picked up many times. As DNA, the CDR3 is TGCGCCAGCAGCCGACCTGATATTTACTATGGCTACACCTTC. It translates to CASSRPDIYYGYTF. The gene calls are TRBV4-1 and TRBJ1-2; D is undetermined. The germline V gene has CDR1 MGHRA and CDR2 YSYEKL. The V end was cut by 4 bases, the J end by 3 bases, with 12 bases between. The CDR3 is 14 residues long.

This clonotype occurred many times. The V call is TRBV27, the J call TRBJ1-5; 10 nucleotides line up with TRBD1. V lost 8 bases, J lost 7 bases, and 11 bases stayed unmatched. This CDR3 has 15 residues. In germline, CDR1 is MNHEY, CDR2 SMNVEV (reference sequence). CDR3 coding DNA: TGTGCCAGCTCTAAAGGACAGGGGGGGGGACAGCCCCAGCATTTT. Its translation: CASSKGQGGGQPQHF.

In this sample, this clonotype turned up many times. The V and J genes are TRBV5-1 and TRBJ1-1; TRBD1 agrees at 9 bases. The CDR3 sequence is 17 residues long. The V gene end was trimmed by 2 bases and the J gene end by 2 bases; junction bases not matched to a gene: 10. CDR1 is SGHRS and CDR2 is YFSETQ in the germline V gene. This chain's CDR3 is CASSFTDRGRLNTEAFF. CDR3 coding DNA: TGCGCCAGCAGCTTCACGGACAGGGGTCGACTAAACACTGAAGCTTTCTTT.

This clonotype was detected ten times or more. The rearrangement uses TRBV4-1 and TRBJ2-1; no clear D gene. This CDR3 has 16 amino acids. V was pared by 1 base and J by 2 bases, with 12 bases between. The germline gives CDR1 MGHRA, CDR2 YSYEKL. CDR3 sequence (DNA): TGCGCCAGCAGCCAAGGCACTCCCAGGCCCTACAATGAGCAGTTCTTC. Amino acid sequence: CASSQGTPRPYNEQFF.

This clonotype was detected only a few times. The chain links TRBV6-2 or TRBV6-3 to TRBJ2-1; no reliable D call. The germline CDR1 and CDR2 sequences are MNHEY and SVGEGT. The CDR3 spans 12 residues. Trimming removed 2 bases at V and 9 bases at J, with 8 bases between. CDR3 in DNA: TGTGCCAGCAGTTACAGGCAGGCTGAGCAGTTCTTC. It codes for CASSYRQAEQFF.

There are many counts of this clonotype. The chain has TRBV11-2 and TRBJ1-5, with D maybe TRBD1 (5 bases). With 5 bases removed from V and 7 bases from J, the gap between germline ends came to 15 bases. Looked up from germline, CDR1 is SGHAT and CDR2 is FQNNGV. The CDR3 contains 14 residues. This chain's CDR3 is CASSLQGKGQPQHF. The DNA for the CDR3 is TGTGCCAGCAGCCTCCAGGGAAAGGGCCAGCCCCAGCATTTT.

This clonotype was picked up many times. V usage is TRBV5-1 and J usage is TRBJ1-1; no reliable D call. This CDR3 is built from 14 residues. Germline V gene sequence: CDR1 SGHRS, CDR2 YFSETQ. V was cut by 4 bases and J by 5 bases, with 15 bases left in between. The CDR3 loop reads CASSALRDRTEAFF. CDR3 bases: TGCGCCAGCAGCGCCCTAAGGGATCGGACTGAAGCTTTCTTT.

This clonotype has at least ten counts. The V gene is TRBV10-3, the J gene TRBJ2-7; 10 bases fit TRBD1. V lost 3 bases, J lost 2 bases, and 4 bases stayed unmatched. CDR1 is ENHRY, CDR2 SYGVKD, per germline. This CDR3 is built from 15 residues. The CDR3: CAISESGTGAYEQYF. CDR3 bases: TGTGCCATCAGTGAATCCGGGACAGGGGCCTACGAGCAGTACTTC.

This clonotype came up many times. The rearrangement joins TRBV4-3 to TRBJ2-3, with 10 bases matching TRBD2. This CDR3 is built from 16 residues. After removal of 0 bases from V and 2 bases from J, the junction contained 2 bases not matched to a gene. CDR1 and CDR2 (germline): LGHNA, YSLEER. The CDR3 bases are TGCGCCAGCAGCCAAGAACTAGCGGGGATCACAGATACGCAGTATTTT. It specifies CASSQELAGITDTQYF.

This clonotype was seen many times. The gene calls are TRBV12-3 or TRBV12-4 and TRBJ2-1, with 8 positions matching TRBD1. CDR3 length equals 14 residues. The V gene end was trimmed by 2 bases and the J gene end by 5 bases; junction bases not matched to a gene: 2. The CDR3 sequence is CASSLQGAHNEQFF. CDR3 in DNA: TGTGCCAGCAGTTTACAGGGGGCTCACAATGAGCAGTTCTTC.

In this sample, this clonotype turned up many times. The chain uses TRBV6-2 or TRBV6-3 and TRBJ1-1; D is possibly TRBD1 (6 bases). The CDR3 loop spans 13 amino acids. Germline V gives CDR1 MNHEY, CDR2 SVGEGT. Trimming removed 8 bases from V and 6 bases from J, with 16 bases in between. This chain's CDR3 is CASALGGSPEAFF. The CDR3 DNA follows: TGTGCCAGCGCTCTAGGGGGGAGCCCTGAAGCTTTCTTT.

This clonotype was seen ten or more times. V is TRBV6-5 and J is TRBJ1-1, with D possibly TRBD1 on 6 matching bases. V was trimmed by 5 bases and J by 7 bases, leaving 8 bases between them. Germline V gene lookup returns CDR1 MNHEY and CDR2 SVGAGI. The CDR3 sequence is 11 residues long. The CDR3 spells CASSQGFEAFF. The DNA of the CDR3 is TGTGCCAGCAGTCAGGGGTTTGAAGCTTTCTTT.

The rearrangement links TRBV20-1 to TRBJ2-5; 8 bases fit TRBD2. The CDR3 sequence is 15 residues long. Unmatched junction bases numbered 11, after V lost 7 bases and J lost 1 base. Germline V gene sequence: CDR1 DFQATT, CDR2 SNEGSKA (reference sequence). Here the CDR3 DNA reads TGCAGTGGCCAGACCCATACTAGCGGCCAAGAGACCCAGTACTTC. Translated: CSGQTHTSGQETQYF.

This clonotype has at least ten counts. The rearrangement joins TRBV10-3 to TRBJ2-1, with D perhaps matching TRBD1 (6 bases). Trimming left V 8 bases short and J 9 bases short, with 14 bases between. CDR1 is ENHRY and CDR2 is SYGVKD in the germline V gene. This CDR3 is 12 amino acids long. The chain's CDR3 is CAIGGGTPEQFF. CDR3 nucleotide sequence: TGTGCCATCGGGGGTGGGACACCTGAGCAGTTCTTC.

This clonotype has at least ten counts. The chain carries TRBV28 and TRBJ1-5; perhaps TRBD1 as D (6 bases). Germline V gene lookup returns CDR1 MDHEN and CDR2 SYDVKM. V lost 11 bases, J lost 3 bases, and 11 bases lay in between. This CDR3 spans 12 amino acids. The chain's CDR3 is CAGGQINQPQHF. The CDR3 nucleotides read TGTGCCGGAGGACAGATCAATCAGCCCCAGCATTTT.

In its sample, this clonotype was seen many times. This rearrangement joins TRBV20-1 to TRBJ2-1, with 7 nucleotides matching TRBD2. The junction had 13 bases not matched to a gene; V was cut back by 3 bases and J by 8 bases. Germline assignment: CDR1 DFQATT and CDR2 SNEGSKA (reference sequence). CDR3 size: 15 residues. This CDR3 reads CSARDQRGGWDEQFF. The CDR3 nucleotides read TGCAGTGCTAGGGATCAGCGGGGAGGTTGGGATGAGCAGTTCTTC.

Points on this clonotype: A read error may produce the germline difference seen at one junction end. The rearrangement joins TRBV6-6 to TRBJ2-1; D is tentatively TRBD1 or TRBD2 (5 bases each). Germline CDR1 and CDR2: MNHNY and SVGAGI (reference sequence). This CDR3 region has 12 residues. CDR3 sequence: CASSYSSREGVF. The CDR3 coding sequence is TGTGCCAGCAGTTACTCGAGTCGGGAAGGGGTCTTC.

This clonotype appeared many times. The chain recombines TRBV6-2 or TRBV6-3 with TRBJ2-1; no clear D gene. The CDR3 runs to 13 residues. The germline V gene encodes CDR1 MNHEY and CDR2 SVGEGT. V lost 0 bases and J 4 bases, leaving 4 bases between the germline ends. Here the CDR3 DNA reads TGTGCCAGCAGTTACTCTTGGTACAATGAGCAGTTCTTC. Its translation is CASSYSWYNEQFF.

This clonotype has at least ten counts. This rearrangement joins TRBV12-3 or TRBV12-4 to TRBJ1-1; 11 bases line up with TRBD1. CDR3 length equals 16 residues. The junction had 14 bases not matched to a gene; V was cut back by 10 bases and J by 4 bases. In DNA form, the CDR3 reads TGTGCCATCTCCTCTGGAAAGGGGACAGGGGGCACTGAAGCTTTCTTT. This encodes CAISSGKGTGGTEAFF.

This clonotype occurred many times. V gene TRBV6-5 combines with J gene TRBJ1-5; D gene unclear. This CDR3 contains 14 residues. The germline V gene has CDR1 MNHEY and CDR2 SVGAGI. Trimming removed 6 bases from V and 2 bases from J, with 11 bases in between. This chain's CDR3 is CASSRREGNQPQHF. Written as DNA, the CDR3 is TGTGCCAGCAGCCGGAGAGAGGGCAATCAGCCCCAGCATTTT.

About this clonotype: A far larger clone is one base from this, pointing to a likely read error. This chain links TRBV20-1 with TRBJ1-1; D perhaps matches TRBD1 (5 bases). Germline values: CDR1 DFQATT, CDR2 SNEGSKA (reference sequence). The CDR3 runs 12 residues. V lost 7 bases and J lost 3, with 12 bases in between. The CDR3 DNA reads TGCAGTGAGTCCCGAGGGGACACTGAAGCTTTCTTT. This translates into CSESRGDTEAFF.

A few counts support this clonotype. The chain is built from TRBV6-1 and TRBJ2-2, with TRBD2 identical over 8 bases. V gave up 4 bases and J gave up 0 bases; unmatched junction bases: 1. The CDR3 runs 15 residues. Per germline, CDR1 MNHNS and CDR2 SASEGT. CDR3 DNA sequence: TGTGCCAGCAGTGGGGGACTAGCGAACACCGGGGAGCTGTTTTTT. Protein product: CASSGGLANTGELFF.

This clonotype showed up many times. The chain joins TRBV20-1 to TRBJ2-1, with a possible D match to TRBD1 (6 bases). The CDR3 sequence is 15 residues long. In germline, CDR1 is DFQATT, CDR2 SNEGSKA (reference sequence). Trimming removed 3 bases at V and 0 bases at J, with 12 bases between. CDR3 nucleotides: TGCAGTGCTAGCTACACAGGGAGCTCCTACAATGAGCAGTTCTTC. The encoded protein is CSASYTGSSYNEQFF.

In regard to this clonotype: A much larger clone lies one base from this, so it may be a read error. This CDR3 is CATSPPNQHQHF. Written as DNA, the CDR3 is TGTGCCACCAGCCCCCCCAATCAGCACCAGCATTTT. This chain connects TRBV15 to TRBJ1-5; D call uncertain. This CDR3 is built from 12 residues. Germline V gene lookup returns CDR1 LNHNV and CDR2 YYDKDF (reference sequence).

At least ten counts were recorded for this clonotype. The chain has TRBV15 and TRBJ1-2; D call uncertain. This CDR3 is 14 amino acids long. The germline V gene encodes CDR1 LNHNV and CDR2 YYDKDF (reference sequence). The V end was cut by 0 bases, the J end by 6 bases, with 11 bases between. Written as DNA, the CDR3 is TGTGCCACCAGCAGAGAGACTGGGGTCGATGGCTACACCTTC. The encoded protein is CATSRETGVDGYTF.

This clonotype was recorded many times. V is TRBV9 and J is TRBJ2-2, with unresolved D. From germline, CDR1 is SGDLS and CDR2 YYNGEE. The germline V and J ends were trimmed by 0 bases and 9 bases, with 9 bases remaining between them. This CDR3 is built from 13 residues. CDR3 coding DNA: TGTGCCAGCAGCGTAGGAAGTGACCGGGAGCTGTTTTTT. This codes for CASSVGSDRELFF. Full variable domain (outside the CDR3, taken from reference TRBV9 and TRBJ2-2): DSGVTQTPKHLITATGQRVTLRCSPRSGDLSVYWYQQSLDQGLQFLIQYYNGEERAKGNILERFSAQQFPDLHSELNLSSLELGDSALYFCASSVGSDRELFFGEGSRLTVL.

Ten or more counts support this clonotype. V usage is TRBV24-1 and J usage is TRBJ1-1, with unresolved D. CDR1 is KGHDR and CDR2 is SFDVKD in the germline V gene. The CDR3 is 17 amino acids. Between the trimmed V and J ends, which lost 4 bases and 4 bases, there was a span of 21 bases. CDR3 amino acids: CATSDPRVERRSTEAFF. The CDR3 DNA is TGTGCCACCAGTGACCCCAGAGTAGAAAGGAGGAGCACTGAAGCTTTCTTT.